This T cell receptor beta chain came from a study of T cell responses to AZD1222 COVID-19 vaccine. Notes on the study in general: Repertoire samples came only from after the peak T cell response. Clonal diversity may have been underestimated in mostly white British donors. In the spike-specific TCR repertoire, nearly half reportedly target unmutated variant regions. Elevations in Spike-specific TCR breadth and depth followed administration of two AZD1222 doses.

Using immunoSEQ multiplex PCR, the repertoire was profiled, and TCRdb retains in-frame clones only, with some absent. The repertoire holds 99,000 or so clones, with 70% to 90% as singletons. This CDR3 is 12 amino acids long. Germline V CDR1 and CDR2: MNHEY, SVGAGI. The V gene lost 10 bases and the J gene lost 2 bases, with 11 bases spanning the gap. Remarks on this clone: Antigen unknown.

This chain links TRBV6-5 with TRBJ1-1, with D hard to call. The TCR was taken from an adult in good health. The sample consisted of peripheral blood, taken on day 0 of AZD1222 vaccination. CDR3 amino acids: CATQRGNTEAFF. The CDR3, as DNA: TGTGCCACCCAACGGGGTAACACTGAAGCTTTCTTT.